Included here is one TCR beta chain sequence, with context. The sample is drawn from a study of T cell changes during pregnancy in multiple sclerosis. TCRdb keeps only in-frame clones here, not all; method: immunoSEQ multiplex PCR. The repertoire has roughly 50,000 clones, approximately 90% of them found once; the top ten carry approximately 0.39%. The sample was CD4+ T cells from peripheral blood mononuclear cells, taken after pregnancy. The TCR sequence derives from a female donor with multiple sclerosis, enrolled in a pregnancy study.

The CDR3 sequence is CASSRFSGLGNTEAFF. As DNA, the CDR3 is TGTGCCAGCAGCCGCTTCTCAGGGCTGGGGAACACTGAAGCTTTCTTT. This sequence joins TRBV7-9 and TRBJ1-1; D is perhaps TRBD1 (5 bases). The germline V gene has CDR1 SEHNR and CDR2 FQNEAQ (reference sequence). CDR3 length: 16 amino acids. Between the trimmed V and J ends, which lost 5 bases and 1 base, there was a span of 17 bases.